This paragraph covers one T cell receptor beta chain sequence. The target antigen is unknown. The source of the sample is a study of T cell repertoires and HLA-DP antigens. For the study at large: DNA input averaged approximately 0.2 ug in sorted CD137+CD4+ and roughly 1,100 ng in pre-culture CD4+.

Findings of the study overall: Naive and memory CD4+ cells were analysed together, not apart.

Purity of the untouched CD4+ T cells was 95% to 98%. Clones were read by immunoSEQ multiplex PCR, and TCRdb kept only the in-frame ones, dropping some. The table shows roughly 70,000 clones, with about four fifths occurring only once. This receptor was identified in a man in his 60s in good health and CMV-seronegative. Material: CD4+ T cells from PBMCs.

CDR3 DNA sequence: TGTGCCAGTACATTTCTGGGACAGGGAATCACCGGGGAGCTGTTTTTT. Its protein product is CASTFLGQGITGELFF. The genes are TRBV19 and TRBJ2-2; TRBD1 agrees at 9 bases. The CDR3 is 16 amino acids. In germline, CDR1 is LNHDA, CDR2 SQIVND (reference sequence). With V trimmed by 7 bases and J by 4 bases, 10 bases remained unmatched.